This entry describes one TCR beta chain. The record originates from a study of blood T cell repertoires in COVID-19. Per the original data handling: The assay estimated nucleated cells by amplifying reference gene primers. Clones were sequenced by immunoSEQ multiplex PCR, and TCRdb holds only the in-frame ones, with some missing. V, J and clone size are those of that table, while D and trimming were read from the DNA. The sample holds 200,000 to 250,000 clones; around 83% are singletons and the top ten take about 7.4%. Sequencing was done on a sample of peripheral blood. This receptor was taken from a woman in her forties or fifties with acute or convalescent COVID-19.

CDR3 nucleotide sequence: TGTGCCAGCAGCTCGCGGGTTGGGGGCGCGGGCACTGAAGCTTTCTTT. Its translation: CASSSRVGGAGTEAFF. The J gene is TRBJ1-1, the V gene TRBV9; D may be TRBD1 (6 bases). Germline V gene data show CDR1 as SGDLS and CDR2 as YYNGEE. The CDR3 is 16 residues long. Trimming took 4 bases from V and 4 from J, leaving 20 bases between them.